Listed below are T cell receptor beta chains from one sample, sequenced in a study of CD8 T cells in Susac syndrome. TCRdb used MiXCR to reprocess the immunoSEQ multiplex PCR reads, holding one entry per CDR3 protein. In the table there are tens of thousands of distinct CDR3 sequences, over 85% of which are singletons. Sequencing was done on a sample of CD8+ T cells from PBMCs. The receptor set was obtained from a human donor with Susac syndrome. The CDR3 runs from the conserved cysteine through the conserved F or W. A D gene is named only where the DNA matches it firmly.

v_call: TRBV4-1
j_call: TRBJ1-2
d_call: NA
cdr3_nt: TGCGCCAGCAGCCAAGAACTCAGGGCGGTATATGGCTACACCTTC
cdr3_aa: CASSQELRAVYGYTF

v_call: TRBV30
j_call: TRBJ2-1
d_call: TRBD2
cdr3_nt: TGTGCCTGGAGTGTAGAGTTAGCGGGGGTCTACAATGAGCAGTTCTTC
cdr3_aa: CAWSVELAGVYNEQFF

v_call: TRBV2
j_call: TRBJ2-5
d_call: TRBD2
cdr3_nt: TGTGCCAGCAGTGAAGCAATTCCGGGAGGGCCGCCCACCCAAGAGACCCAGTACTTC
cdr3_aa: CASSEAIPGGPPTQETQYF

v_call: TRBV7-9
j_call: TRBJ1-5
d_call: NA
cdr3_nt: TGTGCCAGCAGCCCAGCCGGGGCGGGAGGGCAGCCCCAGCATTTT
cdr3_aa: CASSPAGAGGQPQHF

v_call: TRBV29-1
j_call: TRBJ1-2
d_call: NA
cdr3_nt: TGCAGCGTTGAGGTCCAGGGGTCTTATGGCTACACCTTC
cdr3_aa: CSVEVQGSYGYTF

v_call: TRBV20-1
j_call: TRBJ1-5
d_call: NA
cdr3_nt: TGCAGTGCGAACAGGGCCCTCAATCAGCCCCAGCATTTT
cdr3_aa: CSANRALNQPQHF

v_call: TRBV20-1
j_call: TRBJ2-2
d_call: TRBD2
cdr3_nt: TGCAGTGCTAGAGGGGGGGCCAGCGGGAGGGGGCCCGGGGAGCTGTTTTTT
cdr3_aa: CSARGGASGRGPGELFF

v_call: TRBV6-4
j_call: TRBJ2-1
d_call: TRBD2
cdr3_nt: TGTGCCAGCAGTGAGCTAGCGGGAGACTCAGAGCAGTTCTTC
cdr3_aa: CASSELAGDSEQFF

v_call: TRBV4-1
j_call: TRBJ2-1
d_call: TRBD2
cdr3_nt: TGCGCCAGCAGCCCGGGAGGGATAGCGGGCTTGAATGAGCAGTTCTTC
cdr3_aa: CASSPGGIAGLNEQFF

v_call: TRBV5-1
j_call: TRBJ1-2
d_call: TRBD1
cdr3_nt: TGCGCCAGCAGCGAGCGTGACAGGGAGGGTGGCTACACCTTC
cdr3_aa: CASSERDREGGYTF

v_call: TRBV2
j_call: TRBJ1-1
d_call: NA
cdr3_nt: TGTGCCAGCAGTGCATTCCTCGAGAACACTGAAGCTTTCTTT
cdr3_aa: CASSAFLENTEAFF

v_call: TRBV7-9
j_call: TRBJ1-4
d_call: NA
cdr3_nt: TGTGCCAGCAGCAGCCCAACTAATGAAAAACTGTTTTTT
cdr3_aa: CASSSPTNEKLFF

v_call: TRBV6-2/TRBV6-3
j_call: TRBJ2-1
d_call: NA
cdr3_nt: TGTGCCAGCAGGATTCGGACTTCTTACAATGAGCAGTTCTTC
cdr3_aa: CASRIRTSYNEQFF

v_call: TRBV6-5
j_call: TRBJ1-1
d_call: NA
cdr3_nt: TGTGCCAGCAGTTACTCGTACCTGGGGGCGCCGGGAACTGAAGCTTTCTTT
cdr3_aa: CASSYSYLGAPGTEAFF

v_call: TRBV5-6
j_call: TRBJ1-1
d_call: NA
cdr3_nt: TGTGCCAGCAGCTCTTTTCTTGGGACTGAAGCTTTCTTT
cdr3_aa: CASSSFLGTEAFF

v_call: TRBV20-1
j_call: TRBJ2-3
d_call: TRBD1
cdr3_nt: TGCAGTGCTAGTTCCGAGACAGGGACAGATACGCAGTATTTT
cdr3_aa: CSASSETGTDTQYF

v_call: TRBV6-5
j_call: TRBJ1-1
d_call: NA
cdr3_nt: TGTGCCAGCAGGGAACAGGTATCCGGCGGTGAAGCTTTCTTT
cdr3_aa: CASREQVSGGEAFF

v_call: TRBV7-8
j_call: TRBJ2-7
d_call: TRBD2
cdr3_nt: TGTGCCAGCAGTCTTAGCGGGGGTGGCTCCTACGAGCAGTACTTC
cdr3_aa: CASSLSGGGSYEQYF

v_call: TRBV29-1
j_call: TRBJ2-7
d_call: NA
cdr3_nt: TGCAGCGTCGTCCTTTTCGCGGGGACCGACGAGCAGTACTTC
cdr3_aa: CSVVLFAGTDEQYF

v_call: TRBV12-3/TRBV12-4
j_call: TRBJ1-1
d_call: TRBD1
cdr3_nt: TGTGCCAGCAGTTTACAGGGGGCACGCACTGAAGCTTTCTTT
cdr3_aa: CASSLQGARTEAFF

v_call: TRBV19
j_call: TRBJ2-1
d_call: TRBD1
cdr3_nt: TGTGCCAGTAGTCCTAAGACAGGGGGCCCCTACAATGAGCAGTTCTTC
cdr3_aa: CASSPKTGGPYNEQFF

v_call: TRBV20-1
j_call: TRBJ2-7
d_call: TRBD1
cdr3_nt: TGCAGTGCTAGAAAGGGGGCCTCCTACGAGCAGTACTTC
cdr3_aa: CSARKGASYEQYF

v_call: TRBV12-3/TRBV12-4
j_call: TRBJ2-3
d_call: NA
cdr3_nt: TGTGCCAGCAGTCCCTTTATGGGGAGAGGGGTGGGTGTCATCCCAGATACGCAGTATTTT
cdr3_aa: CASSPFMGRGVGVIPDTQYF

v_call: TRBV29-1
j_call: TRBJ2-3
d_call: NA
cdr3_nt: TGCAGCGCTGGGACTGATAAAGGCACAGATACGCAGTATTTT
cdr3_aa: CSAGTDKGTDTQYF

v_call: TRBV3-1
j_call: TRBJ2-1
d_call: NA
cdr3_nt: TGTGCCAGCAGTCTGGCGGCAAAGCAGTTCTTC
cdr3_aa: CASSLAAKQFF